The clone carrying this T cell receptor (gamma chain) was detected ten times or more. Antigen specificity is unknown. The protein held in TCRdb is that of a much larger clone and does not match this DNA's translation at residue 10, likely because of a read error; the protein shown is translated from the DNA. This same CDR3 is encoded by further DNA sequences in the sample. TCRdb reran clone calling via CATT on the multiplex PCR reads. The table records roughly 27,000 gamma-chain clones, around 2.9% of them present only once. The CDR3 has 12 amino acids. The germline gives CDR1 GITISATS, CDR2 ISYDGTV (reference sequence). These data belong to a study of γδ T cells in repeated Plasmodium falciparum infection. Overall study: Sampling occurred at baseline, pre-infection for selected infections, and 21 days post-infection. Study conclusions and caveats: Malian children's Vdelta2-negative repertoires appeared more expanded and less diverse than Australians'.

Bulk repertoires came from Vgamma9/Vdelta2+ or Vdelta2-negative gammadelta T cells flow-sorted from PBMC. This chain uses TRGV9 with TRGJ1 or TRGJ2. The clonotype comes from a pool of human donors (malaria-infected and uninfected, not separated). Sequencing input: gamma-delta T cells from blood. The CDR3 protein is CALWEVRYKELF. In DNA form, the CDR3 reads TGTGCCTTGTGGGAGGTGCGCTATAAGGAACTCTTT.